These 2 T cell receptor beta chains were all obtained from the same sample, sequenced in a study of blood T cell repertoires in COVID-19. The table came from immunoSEQ multiplex PCR; TCRdb's copy has only in-frame clones and leaves some out. The sample has about 380,000 clones, more than 70% seen once. Sequencing was carried out using peripheral blood. The source is a man aged 35-49 years with acute or convalescent COVID-19.

The genes are TRBV4-3 and TRBJ1-2; D is possibly TRBD1 (6 bases). Trimming took off 1 base at V and 2 bases at J, with 11 bases between the two ends. CDR1 and CDR2 (germline): LGHNA, YSLEER. CDR3 size: 15 residues. The CDR3 protein is CASSQVGGSNYGYTF. Written as DNA, the CDR3 is TGCGCCAGCAGCCAAGTTGGGGGCTCGAACTATGGCTACACCTTC.

This clone was seen a single time. The V call is TRBV9, the J call TRBJ1-1; possible D gene TRBD1, 6 bases. V lost 4 bases and J 1 base, leaving 14 bases between the germline ends. Germline CDR1 reads SGDLS; CDR2 reads YYNGEE. The length of the CDR3 is 15 residues. This chain's CDR3 is CASSPNGQPNTEAFF. Here the CDR3 DNA reads TGTGCCAGCAGCCCGAACGGACAGCCGAACACTGAAGCTTTCTTT.